The 29 T cell receptor beta chains in this list originate from one sample, sequenced in a study of cytomegalovirus exposure and HLA in healthy donors. It was with 60 Vbeta and 13 Jbeta primers that the PCR ran. TCRdb's table, derived via immunoSEQ multiplex PCR, lists solely in-frame clones and lacks some. The profile shows some 140,000 clones, about 70% of them singletons. Source material: PBMCs. All receptors come from a woman aged 40 to 55 in good health and CMV-seronegative.

The chain carries TRBV5-8 and TRBJ2-1, with 7 bases that match TRBD1. The CDR3 totals 13 residues. Trimming took 1 base from V and 9 from J; bases not matched to a gene: 4. Germline V gene data show CDR1 as SGHTS and CDR2 as YDEGEE. The CDR3: CASSLTGESEQFF. Written as DNA, the CDR3 is TGTGCCAGCAGCTTGACAGGGGAGAGTGAGCAGTTCTTC.

The V and J genes are TRBV5-1 and TRBJ2-4, with D perhaps matching TRBD1 (6 bases). The CDR3 consists of 17 residues. The V gene lost 2 bases and the J gene lost 2 bases, with 17 bases spanning the gap. Germline V gives CDR1 SGHRS, CDR2 YFSETQ. CDR3 bases: TGCGCCAGCAGCTTAAACGATGCCAGGGGCTCCAAAAACATTCAGTACTTC. This codes for CASSLNDARGSKNIQYF. Drawing the rest from reference TRBV5-1 and TRBJ2-4, the complete variable domain is KAGVTQTPRYLIKTRGQQVTLSCSPISGHRSVSWYQQTPGQGLQFLFEYFSETQRNKGNFPGRFSGRQFSNSRSEMNVSTLELGDSALYLCASSLNDARGSKNIQYFGAGTRLSVL.

The chain links TRBV18 to TRBJ1-1; perhaps TRBD1 as D (5 bases). The V end lost 3 bases, the J end lost 3 bases, and 11 bases lay between the germline ends. The CDR3 is 14 residues long. CDR1 is KGHSH and CDR2 is LQKENI in the germline V gene. CDR3 in DNA: TGTGCCAGCTCACCGGGACTGGGAGACACTGAAGCTTTCTTT. Protein: CASSPGLGDTEAFF. The complete variable domain, with remaining parts taken from reference TRBV18 and TRBJ1-1, reads NAGVMQNPRHLVRRRGQEARLRCSPMKGHSHVYWYRQLPEEGLKFMVYLQKENIIDESGMPKERFSAEFPKEGPSILRIQQVVRGDSAAYFCASSPGLGDTEAFFGQGTRLTVV.

V gene TRBV2 combines with J gene TRBJ1-5; D is unclear. The CDR3 totals 15 residues. The V end was cut by 1 base, the J end by 2 bases, with 9 bases between. Germline V gene data show CDR1 as SNHLY and CDR2 as FYNNEI. CDR3 residues: CASSEGLPGNQPQHF. DNA of the CDR3: TGTGCCAGCAGTGAAGGGCTGCCTGGCAATCAGCCCCAGCATTTT.

The V call is TRBV27, the J call TRBJ2-1; TRBD2 is a possible D gene (6 bases). CDR1 and CDR2 (germline): MNHEY, SMNVEV (reference sequence). There are 13 residues in the CDR3. The ends were cut back, 6 bases at V and 6 bases at J, with 12 bases in the middle. CDR3 bases: TGTGCCAGCAGCCTTCTAGCGACCAATGAGCAGTTCTTC. Protein product: CASSLLATNEQFF.

This chain links TRBV2 with TRBJ2-2; D not resolved. V lost 2 bases to trimming and J lost 8 bases, with 15 bases between them. Germline V CDR1 and CDR2: SNHLY, FYNNEI. The CDR3 has 15 residues. The CDR3 reads CASSERPRQTGELFF. The CDR3 bases are TGTGCCAGCAGTGAAAGGCCTAGGCAAACAGGGGAGCTGTTTTTT. The whole variable domain, filled in from reference TRBV2 and TRBJ2-2, reads EPEVTQTPSHQVTQMGQEVILRCVPISNHLYFYWYRQILGQKVEFLVSFYNNEISEKSEIFDDQFSVERPDGSNFTLKIRSTKLEDSAMYFCASSERPRQTGELFFGEGSRLTVL.

V usage is TRBV6-6 and J usage is TRBJ1-1; D might be TRBD1 (5 bases). V dropped 2 bases and J dropped 8 bases, with 9 bases sitting between them. This CDR3 is 12 amino acids long. From germline, CDR1 is MNHNY and CDR2 SVGAGI (reference sequence). The CDR3 spells CASSYAGGEAFF. CDR3 coding DNA: TGTGCCAGCAGTTACGCGGGGGGGGAAGCTTTCTTT.

V is TRBV6-5 and J is TRBJ2-2; D possibly corresponds to TRBD1 (5 bases). The CDR3 is made up of 16 amino acids. Per germline, CDR1 MNHEY and CDR2 SVGAGI. Trimming pared 0 bases from V and 4 bases from J, leaving 12 bases between. DNA of the CDR3: TGTGCCAGCAGTTACTCGAAAGGGGTCGGCACCGGGGAGCTGTTTTTT. Its protein is CASSYSKGVGTGELFF.

V gene TRBV29-1 combines with J gene TRBJ1-1, with no clear D. V lost 6 bases to trimming and J lost 1 base, with 18 bases between them. This CDR3 is 15 amino acids long. Germline-derived CDR1 and CDR2 are SQVTM and ANQGSEA. This CDR3 reads CSVATQVLGNTEAFF. The CDR3 nucleotides are TGCAGCGTCGCGACGCAGGTTTTGGGGAACACTGAAGCTTTCTTT. Full variable domain (rest looked up from reference TRBV29-1 and TRBJ1-1): SAVISQKPSRDICQRGTSLTIQCQVDSQVTMMFWYRQQPGQSLTLIATANQGSEATYESGFVIDKFPISRPNLTFSTLTVSNMSPEDSSIYLCSVATQVLGNTEAFFGQGTRLTVV.

J is TRBJ1-1 and V is TRBV18; tentative D call: TRBD1 (6 bases). This CDR3 has 15 residues. Germline V CDR1 and CDR2: KGHSH, LQKENI. Trimming took 3 bases from V and 1 from J, leaving 12 bases between them. This chain's CDR3 is CASSPMTGKNTEAFF. CDR3 bases: TGTGCCAGCTCACCGATGACAGGAAAGAACACTGAAGCTTTCTTT.

The J gene is TRBJ1-3, the V gene TRBV14; D is possibly TRBD1 (6 bases). Trimming shortened V by 4 bases and J by 2 bases, and 15 bases separated the two germline ends. There are 16 residues in the CDR3. Germline V CDR1 and CDR2: SGHDN, FVKESK. The CDR3: CASSPLGTPTGNTIYF. DNA of the CDR3: TGTGCCAGCAGCCCCCTGGGGACACCGACTGGAAACACCATATATTTT. Full variable domain (remainder filled in from reference TRBV14 and TRBJ1-3): EAGVTQFPSHSVIEKGQTVTLRCDPISGHDNLYWYRRVMGKEIKFLLHFVKESKQDESGMPNNRFLAERTGGTYSTLKVQPAELEDSGVYFCASSPLGTPTGNTIYFGEGSWLTVV.

This chain links TRBV10-3 with TRBJ1-6; a weak D match, TRBD1 (5 bases). V was trimmed by 4 bases and J by 6 bases, leaving 7 bases between them. The germline gives CDR1 ENHRY, CDR2 SYGVKD. CDR3 length equals 13 residues. This CDR3 is CAISGDSNSPLHF. The CDR3, as DNA: TGTGCCATCAGTGGCGACAGTAATTCACCCCTCCACTTT.

The chain is built from TRBV6-1 and TRBJ2-7; D is unclear. Germline V gives CDR1 MNHNS, CDR2 SASEGT. The germline V and J ends were trimmed by 3 bases and 6 bases, with 6 bases remaining between them. This CDR3 contains 11 residues. The CDR3 reads CASSDRAEQYF. CDR3 DNA: TGTGCCAGCAGTGACCGAGCCGAGCAGTACTTC.

The chain links TRBV6-5 to TRBJ2-5, with 11 bases fitting TRBD2. This CDR3 is 14 amino acids long. V dropped 6 bases and J dropped 4; count of bases not matched to a gene: 4. Germline-derived CDR1 and CDR2 are MNHEY and SVGAGI. CDR3 bases: TGTGCCAGCAGAATTAGCGGGGGGGGAGAGACCCAGTACTTC. Residues: CASRISGGGETQYF.

CDR3 in DNA: TGTGCTAGTGGTCCCCCCGGCCAGGGACTCACCGGGGAGCTGTTTTTT. Translated: CASGPPGQGLTGELFF. The chain recombines TRBV12-5 with TRBJ2-2, with D perhaps matching TRBD2 (6 bases). Germline V gives CDR1 LGHNT, CDR2 FRNRAP. Trimming left V 5 bases short and J 4 bases short, with 17 bases between. This CDR3 is built from 16 residues.

The chain employs TRBV9 and TRBJ2-1; D is unresolved. Germline CDR1 is SGDLS and CDR2 is YYNGEE. V shed 0 bases and J shed 0 bases, with 7 bases lying between them. This CDR3 is 15 amino acids long. The DNA for the CDR3 is TGTGCCAGCAGCGTAGGAACAGTCTCCTACAATGAGCAGTTCTTC. This gives the protein CASSVGTVSYNEQFF.

The chain recombines TRBV6-1 with TRBJ2-1; D not resolved. Deletions cut 2 bases from V and 8 bases from J, with 4 bases between. In germline, CDR1 is MNHNS, CDR2 SASEGT. This CDR3 is built from 11 residues. The CDR3 nucleotides read TGTGCCAGCAGTGAACTAGATGAGCAGTTCTTC. Translation: CASSELDEQFF.

This clone showed up just a few times. The chain links TRBV4-3 to TRBJ2-7; 7 bases agree with TRBD2. The trim removed 0 bases at V and 3 bases at J, leaving 17 bases unmatched. This CDR3 is built from 19 residues. CDR1 is LGHNA and CDR2 is YSLEER in the germline V gene. The CDR3 spells CASSQDSEGDSGTSYEQYF. CDR3 coding DNA: TGCGCCAGCAGCCAAGATTCCGAAGGAGACAGCGGGACGAGCTACGAGCAGTACTTC.

The chain links TRBV7-9 to TRBJ1-6, with a tentative D call TRBD1 (6 bases). The V end lost 6 bases, the J end lost 9 bases, and 15 bases lay between the germline ends. The CDR3 is made up of 14 amino acids. Germline loops: CDR1 SEHNR, CDR2 FQNEAQ (reference sequence). The CDR3 DNA reads TGTGCCAGCAGTACAGGGATGAAGATTTCACCCCTCCACTTT. It yields the protein CASSTGMKISPLHF.

The chain's CDR3 is CASSGRELTRDYGYTF. The CDR3 nucleotides read TGTGCCAGTAGTGGCCGGGAGCTTACAAGGGACTATGGCTACACCTTC. The chain employs TRBV19 and TRBJ1-2; D uncertain. The germline V gene encodes CDR1 LNHDA and CDR2 SQIVND (reference sequence). V lost 5 bases and J lost 3, with 19 bases in between. The CDR3 is made up of 16 amino acids.

CDR3 sequence: CASSSAGTGGTYGYTF. The CDR3 DNA is TGTGCCAGCAGCTCCGCTGGGACAGGGGGCACCTATGGCTACACCTTC. The chain uses TRBV7-8 and TRBJ1-2; 12 bases line up with TRBD1. Per germline, CDR1 SGHVS and CDR2 FQNEAQ. CDR3 length equals 16 residues. Trimming took 4 bases from V and 4 from J; bases not matched to a gene: 7.

Concerning this clone: Other DNA sequences in the sample encode the same CDR3. V and J are TRBV28 and TRBJ2-2; D call uncertain. The CDR3 totals 12 residues. The germline gives CDR1 MDHEN, CDR2 SYDVKM. V lost 8 bases and J lost 3, with 7 bases in between. The CDR3 sequence is CASGADTGELFF. The CDR3 nucleotides read TGTGCCAGCGGAGCTGACACCGGGGAGCTGTTTTTT.

There are a few counts of this clone. This rearrangement joins TRBV9 to TRBJ1-6; TRBD1 matches 7 bases. The CDR3 totals 19 residues. Looked up from germline, CDR1 is SGDLS and CDR2 is YYNGEE. V lost 0 bases, J lost 0 bases, and 9 bases stayed unmatched. DNA for the CDR3: TGTGCCAGCAGCGTAGGAGGGGGCGATAGGGGCTCCTATAATTCACCCCTCCACTTT. Translating it yields CASSVGGGDRGSYNSPLHF.

The genes are TRBV4-1 and TRBJ2-5; D remains unclear. TRBJ2-7 matches the DNA end more closely, so the J call is doubtful. The germline CDR1 and CDR2 sequences are MGHRA and YSYEKL. This CDR3 is built from 14 residues. CDR3 region: CASSQGVRSYEQYF. The CDR3 DNA is TGCGCCAGCAGCCAAGGAGTCCGCTCCTACGAGCAGTACTTC.

The rearrangement links TRBV29-1 to TRBJ2-5; D not certain. The germline V gene encodes CDR1 SQVTM and CDR2 ANQGSEA. Between the trimmed V and J ends, which lost 5 bases and 1 base, there was a span of 8 bases. There are 12 residues in the CDR3. In DNA form, the CDR3 reads TGCAGCGTTACCTCCAGCCAAGAGACCCAGTACTTC. Translating it yields CSVTSSQETQYF.

This rearrangement joins TRBV11-2 to TRBJ2-1; D might be TRBD2 (7 bases). The germline V gene encodes CDR1 SGHAT and CDR2 FQNNGV. The CDR3 sequence is 14 residues long. V was trimmed by 9 bases and J by 1 base, leaving 13 bases between them. The CDR3 DNA reads as TGTGCCAGTTCTAGGGGGGGGTCCTACAATGAGCAGTTCTTC. Translated: CASSRGGSYNEQFF.

The V call is TRBV27, the J call TRBJ2-5; 12 bases map to TRBD1. Trimming removed 8 bases from V and 5 bases from J; junction bases left unmatched: 3. There are 13 residues in the CDR3. In germline, CDR1 is MNHEY, CDR2 SMNVEV (reference sequence). CDR3: CASSGTGGETQYF. The CDR3 DNA reads as TGTGCCAGCTCCGGGACAGGGGGCGAGACCCAGTACTTC.

This CDR3 is CATTEGGARNYGYTF. CDR3 sequence (DNA): TGTGCCACCACCGAGGGGGGGGCGCGGAACTATGGCTACACCTTC. V gene TRBV28 combines with J gene TRBJ1-2; possibly TRBD1 for D (6 bases). The CDR3 extends over 15 amino acids. V lost 10 bases and J lost 2, with 20 bases in between. Germline V gives CDR1 MDHEN, CDR2 SYDVKM.

This sequence joins TRBV13 and TRBJ2-1, with 7 bases aligning to TRBD2. Germline V gives CDR1 PRHDT, CDR2 FYEKMQ (reference sequence). The V segment lost 6 bases and the J segment 4 bases; nucleotides outside the gene matches: 9. The CDR3 runs 15 residues. The CDR3 here is CASSRGGGAYNEQFF. CDR3 DNA sequence: TGTGCCAGCAGTCGAGGCGGGGGAGCTTACAATGAGCAGTTCTTC.